This T cell receptor beta chain appears in the sequencing data of a study of blood T cells in healthy people across ages. Broader study findings: Getting older went along with TCR beta diversity per million T cells dropping roughly linearly. Among long-lived donors, naive CD4+ cells were more numerous and diversity higher than in aged donors.

With respect to this clonotype: The antigen remains unidentified.

The CDR3 has 15 residues. V was clipped by 1 base and J by 5 bases, with 14 bases between them. Germline CDR1 reads SGHVS; CDR2 reads FNYEAQ. Alongside a J-beta primer mix, a sample-barcoded 5' primer served in a second PCR lasting roughly 7 to 12 cycles. In TCRdb, the 5' RACE reads were re-called with MiXCR into one record per CDR3 protein. The data show fewer than 1,200,000 distinct CDR3 sequences, with around 27% seen just once and around 0.75% held by the top ten. The data were also submitted as part of a second study, on T cells of mothers and their children.

The clonotype originates from a girl aged 2 to 9 in good health. The sequenced sample consisted of blood. V usage is TRBV7-6 and J usage is TRBJ2-5, with D perhaps given as TRBD1 or TRBD2 (6 bases each). CDR3 residues: CASSLVWGAGETQYF. Here the CDR3 DNA reads TGTGCCAGCAGCTTAGTATGGGGGGCAGGGGAGACCCAGTACTTC. Together with reference TRBV7-6 and TRBJ2-5, the CDR3 gives the full variable domain: GAGVSQSPRYKVTKRGQDVALRCDPISGHVSLYWYRQALGQGPEFLTYFNYEAQQDKSGLPNDRFSAERPEGSISTLTIQRTEQRDSAMYRCASSLVWGAGETQYFGPGTRLLVL.